The 3 T cell receptor beta chains below all came from one sample that was sequenced in a study of shared clonotypes between healthy human individuals. The table came from immunoSEQ multiplex PCR; TCRdb's copy has only in-frame clones and leaves some out. The sample includes roughly 1,000,000 clones, 78% of them seen just once. Sequences were obtained from memory CD4+ T cells from PBMCs. Stated subset: CD45RA-negative fraction. These receptors originate from a man younger than 35 in good health. Some clones in this sample may be carry-over from other donors' samples.

This clone showed up just a few times. The rearrangement links TRBV7-2 to TRBJ2-7; D is unresolved. The germline gives CDR1 SGHTA, CDR2 FQGNSA. Trimming took 1 base from V and 2 from J, leaving 9 bases between them. The CDR3 is 14 residues long. The CDR3 DNA sequence: TGTGCCAGCAGCTTAGGAGTCTACCCCTACGAGCAGTACTTC. Its protein product is CASSLGVYPYEQYF.

The chain employs TRBV9 and TRBJ2-1; the D call may be TRBD1 or TRBD2 (5 bases each). The CDR3 length is 13 residues. V was pared by 0 bases and J by 10 bases, with 11 bases between. Germline assignment: CDR1 SGDLS and CDR2 YYNGEE. CDR3 sequence reads: CASSVAGGGEQFF. The CDR3 DNA sequence: TGTGCCAGCAGCGTAGCTGGGGGTGGCGAGCAGTTCTTC. The full variable domain, in which reference TRBV9 and TRBJ2-1 provide the parts outside the CDR3, is DSGVTQTPKHLITATGQRVTLRCSPRSGDLSVYWYQQSLDQGLQFLIQYYNGEERAKGNILERFSAQQFPDLHSELNLSSLELGDSALYFCASSVAGGGEQFFGPGTRLTVL.

This clone was observed a handful of times. The V and J genes are TRBV11-2 and TRBJ1-2; D unclear. Trimming removed 5 bases at V and 8 bases at J, with 21 bases between. There are 15 residues in the CDR3. Germline values: CDR1 SGHAT, CDR2 FQNNGV. In DNA form, the CDR3 reads TGTGCCAGCAGCCCTGGCCGGGGAAGAGGCTCCGGCTACACCTTC. Its protein is CASSPGRGRGSGYTF.